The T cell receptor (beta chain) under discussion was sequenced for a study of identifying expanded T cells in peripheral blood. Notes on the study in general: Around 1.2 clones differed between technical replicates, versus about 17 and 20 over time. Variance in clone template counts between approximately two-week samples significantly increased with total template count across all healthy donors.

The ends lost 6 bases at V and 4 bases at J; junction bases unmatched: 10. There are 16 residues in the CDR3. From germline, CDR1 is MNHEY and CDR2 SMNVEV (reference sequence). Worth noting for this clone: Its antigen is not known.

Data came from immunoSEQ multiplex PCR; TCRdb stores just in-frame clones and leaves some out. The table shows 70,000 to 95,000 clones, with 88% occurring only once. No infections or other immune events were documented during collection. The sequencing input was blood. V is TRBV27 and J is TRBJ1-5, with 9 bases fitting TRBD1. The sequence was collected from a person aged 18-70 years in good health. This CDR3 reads CASSYRLGTGNQPQHF. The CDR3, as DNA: TGTGCCAGCAGCTATAGACTTGGGACAGGGAATCAGCCCCAGCATTTT.